A selection of T cell receptor beta chains follows, all from one sample in a study of early T cells in non-severe SARS-CoV-2 infection. TCRdb processed the 5' RACE reads anew with MiXCR; each CDR3 protein has one entry. The data show 80,000 to 100,000 distinct CDR3 sequences, with about an eighth seen just once and over 6.5% held by the top ten. Sequences were obtained from whole blood. These TCRs come from an adult who was a healthcare worker with PCR-confirmed SARS-CoV-2 infection or an uninfected control (not recorded which). The CDR3 runs from the conserved cysteine through the conserved F or W. The D gene is left open where the match is weak. The listing skips clone size in some rows; elsewhere it reads once, few, many or a size class.

clone_size j_call d_call v_call cdr3_aa cdr3_nt
many TRBJ2-1 NA TRBV25-1 CASSIGDEQFF TGTGCCAGCAGTATAGGCGATGAGCAGTTCTTC
NA TRBJ2-7 NA TRBV5-1 CASSLTRGREQYF TGCGCCAGCAGCTTGACGAGGGGAAGGGAGCAGTACTTC
NA TRBJ2-7 TRBD2 TRBV12-3/TRBV12-4 CASSGPDGLAGGGIAYEQYF TGTGCCAGCAGTGGCCCCGACGGACTAGCGGGAGGGGGAATTGCCTACGAGCAGTACTTC
NA TRBJ2-3 NA TRBV7-6 CASSLEGDGYSTDTQYF TGTGCCAGCAGCTTAGAGGGGGACGGATATAGCACAGATACGCAGTATTTT
many TRBJ2-7 NA TRBV20-1 CSARVPGLEQYF TGCAGTGCTAGAGTTCCAGGACTGGAGCAGTACTTC
NA TRBJ2-7 NA TRBV7-9 CASSSSTTPDYEQYF TGTGCCAGCAGCTCATCGACCACCCCCGACTACGAGCAGTACTTC
NA TRBJ1-1 TRBD1 TRBV20-1 CSARGRGTENTEAFF TGCAGTGCTAGGGGGAGGGGGACAGAAAACACTGAAGCTTTCTTT
few TRBJ2-1 NA TRBV12-3/TRBV12-4 CASSLGRPLYNEQFF TGTGCCAGCAGTTTAGGTCGTCCCCTGTACAATGAGCAGTTCTTC
many TRBJ1-3 NA TRBV20-1 CSAREVEEIAGNTIYF TGCAGTGCTAGAGAGGTAGAAGAAATTGCTGGAAACACCATATATTTT
few TRBJ2-7 TRBD1 TRBV6-1 CASSEAIGQVYEQYF TGTGCCAGCAGTGAAGCGATCGGACAGGTCTACGAGCAGTACTTC
NA TRBJ1-6 TRBD1 TRBV20-1 CSARETGNSPLHF TGCAGTGCTAGAGAGACAGGGAATTCACCCCTCCACTTT
NA TRBJ2-1 TRBD1 TRBV19 CASGSLRSGQDYNEQFF TGTGCCAGTGGATCCCTCCGGTCGGGACAGGACTACAATGAGCAGTTCTTC
NA TRBJ2-7 NA TRBV5-5 CASRTGDPREQYF TGTGCCAGCAGGACTGGAGATCCGCGGGAGCAGTACTTC
NA TRBJ1-2 NA TRBV30 CAWSRDIPYGYTF TGTGCCTGGTCCCGGGACATTCCATATGGCTACACCTTC
NA TRBJ2-7 NA TRBV11-1 CATRRDSKYEQYF TGTGCCACCCGGAGAGATTCAAAGTACGAGCAGTACTTC
few TRBJ2-7 NA TRBV18 CASSPPGPYEQYF TGTGCCAGCTCACCACCGGGTCCCTACGAGCAGTACTTC
NA TRBJ2-5 NA TRBV4-1 CASSLRQVQETQYF TGCGCCAGCAGCCTAAGGCAGGTCCAAGAGACCCAGTACTTC
few TRBJ2-2 TRBD2 TRBV12-3/TRBV12-4 CASSRAGGPGELFF TGTGCCAGCAGTCGGGCGGGAGGGCCCGGGGAGCTGTTTTTT
NA TRBJ1-3 NA TRBV9 CASSSRTASSGNTIYF TGTGCCAGCAGCTCGCGTACGGCTAGCTCTGGAAACACCATATATTTT
few TRBJ1-3 NA TRBV18 CASSLATRISGNTIYF TGTGCCAGCTCACTAGCAACCCGGATCTCTGGAAACACCATATATTTT
many TRBJ2-2 NA TRBV30 CAWSVRLLAGELFF TGTGCCTGGAGTGTACGTCTCCTTGCCGGGGAGCTGTTTTTT
NA TRBJ2-6 NA TRBV9 CASSVLGPGAGANVLTF TGTGCCAGCAGCGTTCTAGGTCCAGGGGCTGGGGCCAACGTCCTGACTTTC
few TRBJ2-7 TRBD1 TRBV2 CASSDRGQGHEQYF TGTGCCAGCAGCGACCGGGGACAGGGCCACGAGCAGTACTTC
many TRBJ2-5 NA TRBV14 CASSQDLGSPQYF TGTGCCAGCAGCCAAGATTTGGGTTCCCCCCAGTACTTC
NA TRBJ2-1 NA TRBV29-1 CSVERWESRNEQFF TGCAGCGTTGAAAGGTGGGAATCTCGGAATGAGCAGTTCTTC
once TRBJ2-1 TRBD2 TRBV28 CASSFGQREGRNEQFF TGTGCCAGCAGTTTCGGGCAGCGGGAGGGGCGGAATGAGCAGTTCTTC
few TRBJ2-2 TRBD2 TRBV6-5 CAIDSGRTAGELFF TGTGCCATTGATAGCGGGAGGACCGCCGGGGAGCTGTTTTTT
few TRBJ2-5 NA TRBV15 CATSRDRASGQETQYF TGTGCCACCAGCAGAGATCGGGCGAGCGGACAAGAGACCCAGTACTTC
few TRBJ1-2 NA TRBV11-2 CASSLEGRHDGYTF TGTGCCAGCAGCTTAGAGGGGAGGCACGACGGCTACACCTTC
many TRBJ2-7 NA TRBV4-1 CASSQRFGRASSYEQYF TGCGCCAGCAGCCAACGTTTTGGCAGGGCAAGCTCCTACGAGCAGTACTTC
many TRBJ2-7 NA TRBV5-4 CASTLAGGTYEQYF TGTGCCAGCACCCTGGCTGGCGGGACTTACGAGCAGTACTTC
NA TRBJ2-3 NA TRBV5-6 CASSPARQSTDTQYF TGTGCCAGCAGCCCAGCACGACAGAGCACAGATACGCAGTATTTT
few TRBJ2-5 NA TRBV6-2/TRBV6-3 CASSGFGQPQETQYF TGTGCCAGCAGTGGCTTTGGACAGCCCCAAGAGACCCAGTACTTC
NA TRBJ2-1 NA TRBV28 CTTGDEQFF TGTACCACGGGGGATGAGCAGTTCTTC
NA TRBJ1-1 TRBD1 TRBV28 CASSLFGQVNTEAFF TGTGCCAGCAGTTTATTCGGACAGGTTAACACTGAAGCTTTCTTT
many TRBJ1-4 NA TRBV12-3/TRBV12-4 CASCATNEKLFF TGTGCCAGCTGCGCAACTAATGAAAAACTGTTTTTT
many TRBJ2-6 NA TRBV19 CASSSSADGSGANVLTF TGTGCCAGTAGTAGCTCTGCGGACGGCTCTGGGGCCAACGTCCTGACTTTC
few TRBJ2-1 TRBD2 TRBV24-1 CATSDFKIAGGLHEQFF TGTGCCACCAGTGATTTTAAAATAGCGGGAGGTCTCCATGAGCAGTTCTTC
NA TRBJ2-1 TRBD2 TRBV6-2/TRBV6-3 CASSPGTSGFHEQFF TGTGCCAGCAGCCCCGGGACTAGCGGCTTCCATGAGCAGTTCTTC
few TRBJ2-3 TRBD2 TRBV20-1 CSASRLAGGPGDTQYF TGCAGTGCTAGCCGACTAGCGGGAGGGCCGGGAGATACGCAGTATTTT
NA TRBJ2-2 TRBD2 TRBV7-8 CATNPGLADGELFF TGTGCAACCAATCCGGGACTAGCGGACGGGGAGCTGTTTTTT
many TRBJ1-4 NA TRBV25-1 CASSAGTTLEKLFF TGTGCCAGCAGCGCCGGGACGACCCTCGAAAAACTGTTTTTT
NA TRBJ1-4 NA TRBV11-2 CASSPPATNEKLFF TGTGCCAGCAGCCCCCCAGCAACTAATGAAAAACTGTTTTTT
few TRBJ1-2 TRBD1 TRBV12-3/TRBV12-4 CASRSPDRVHGYTF TGTGCCAGCCGCTCTCCAGACAGGGTACATGGCTACACCTTC
few TRBJ1-1 TRBD1 TRBV11-1 CASSHRTGEAFF TGTGCCAGCAGTCATCGGACAGGTGAAGCTTTCTTT
NA TRBJ2-5 NA TRBV20-1 CSARDGRGRKETQYF TGCAGTGCTAGAGATGGAAGAGGGCGAAAAGAGACCCAGTACTTC
NA TRBJ2-3 TRBD2 TRBV25-1 CASTGTSGPDTQYF TGTGCCAGCACCGGGACTAGCGGGCCAGATACGCAGTATTTT
NA TRBJ1-5 NA TRBV3-1 CASSQEQGRPQHF TGTGCCAGCAGCCAAGAACAGGGCCGGCCCCAGCATTTT
many TRBJ2-2 TRBD2 TRBV20-1 CSARSRLGLAGVTGELFF TGCAGTGCTAGAAGCCGTTTAGGACTAGCGGGAGTCACCGGGGAGCTGTTTTTT
NA TRBJ1-5 NA TRBV6-1 CASITTQHF TGTGCCAGCATCACGACCCAGCATTTT
many TRBJ2-2 NA TRBV12-3/TRBV12-4 CASSYTSPGELFF TGTGCCAGCAGCTATACTAGTCCCGGGGAGCTGTTTTTT
few TRBJ2-3 NA TRBV6-5 CASRPSGASTDTQYF TGTGCCAGCAGACCCTCGGGAGCTAGCACAGATACGCAGTATTTT
few TRBJ2-2 NA TRBV6-6 CATSDRNTGELFF TGTGCCACATCGGACAGAAACACCGGGGAGCTGTTTTTT
many TRBJ1-2 NA TRBV12-3/TRBV12-4 CASTPSSGYTF TGTGCCAGCACTCCCAGTAGTGGCTACACCTTC
NA TRBJ2-5 NA TRBV11-2 CASSLQGTQYF TGTGCCAGCAGCCTACAGGGGACCCAGTACTTC